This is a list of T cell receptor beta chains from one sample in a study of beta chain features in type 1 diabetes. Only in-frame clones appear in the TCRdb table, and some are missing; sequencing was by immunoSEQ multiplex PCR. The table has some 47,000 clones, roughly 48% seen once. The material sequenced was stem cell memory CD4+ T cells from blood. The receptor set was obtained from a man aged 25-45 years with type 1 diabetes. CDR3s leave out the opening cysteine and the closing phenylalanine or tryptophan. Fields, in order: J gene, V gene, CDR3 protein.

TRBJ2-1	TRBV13	ASSTRRQGASEQF
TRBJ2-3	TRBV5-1	ASTLAGRYEDTQY
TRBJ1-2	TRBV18	ASSPAGAEGYT
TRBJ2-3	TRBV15	ATSRRSTSEARADTQY
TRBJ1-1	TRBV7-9	ASSLVSGVTEAF
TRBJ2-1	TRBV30	AWSALTSGAPYNEQF
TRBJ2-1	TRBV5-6	ASSLFGSTYNEQF
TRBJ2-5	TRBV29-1	SVGDSGREETQY
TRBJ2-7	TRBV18	ASSPPFGTALYEQY
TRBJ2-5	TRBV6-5	ASSYYPTPGETQY
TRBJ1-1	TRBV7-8	ASRQLGGTNTEAF
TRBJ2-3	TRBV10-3	AISSGQGVTDTQY
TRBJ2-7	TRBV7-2	ASSRGITYEQY
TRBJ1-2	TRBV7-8	ASSWMGQGEGYT
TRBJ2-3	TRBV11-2	ASSREGDTQY
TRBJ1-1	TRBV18	ASSPQGRNTEAF
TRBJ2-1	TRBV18	ASSPFRETEQF